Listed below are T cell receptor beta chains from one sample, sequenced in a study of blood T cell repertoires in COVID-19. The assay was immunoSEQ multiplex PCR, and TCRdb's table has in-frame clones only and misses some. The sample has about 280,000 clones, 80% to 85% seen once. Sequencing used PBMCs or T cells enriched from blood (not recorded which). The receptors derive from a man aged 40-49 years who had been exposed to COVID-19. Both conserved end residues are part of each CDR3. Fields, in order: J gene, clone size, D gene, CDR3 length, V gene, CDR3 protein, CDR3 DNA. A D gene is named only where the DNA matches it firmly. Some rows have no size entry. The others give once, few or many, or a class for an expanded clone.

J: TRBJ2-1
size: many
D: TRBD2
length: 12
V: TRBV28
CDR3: CASTSGRNEQFF
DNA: TGTGCCAGCACTAGCGGGAGGAATGAGCAGTTCTTC

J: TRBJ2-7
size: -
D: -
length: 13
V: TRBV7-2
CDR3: CASSRARDYEQYF
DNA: TGTGCCAGCAGCCGTGCGCGGGACTACGAGCAGTACTTC

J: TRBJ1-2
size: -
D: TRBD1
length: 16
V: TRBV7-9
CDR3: CASSDRDRGYNYGYTF
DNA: TGTGCCAGCAGCGACCGGGACAGGGGATATAACTATGGCTACACCTTC

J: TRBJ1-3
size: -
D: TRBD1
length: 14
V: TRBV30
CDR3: CAWSVGTDGNTIYF
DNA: TGTGCCTGGAGTGTGGGGACAGATGGAAACACCATATATTTT

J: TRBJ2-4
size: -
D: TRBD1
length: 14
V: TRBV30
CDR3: CAWSVAQGINIQYF
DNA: TGTGCCTGGAGTGTAGCACAGGGGATTAACATTCAGTACTTC

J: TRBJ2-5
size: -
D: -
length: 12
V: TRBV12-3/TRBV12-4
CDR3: CASRDFQETQYF
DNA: TGTGCCAGCAGGGACTTTCAAGAGACCCAGTACTTC

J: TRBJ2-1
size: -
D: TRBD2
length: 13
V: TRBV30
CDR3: CAWMRSGSNEQFF
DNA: TGTGCCTGGATGCGTAGCGGGAGCAATGAGCAGTTCTTC

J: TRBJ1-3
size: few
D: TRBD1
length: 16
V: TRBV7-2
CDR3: CASSLQGAGSGNTIYF
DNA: TGTGCCAGCAGCTTACAGGGGGCCGGCTCTGGAAACACCATATATTTT

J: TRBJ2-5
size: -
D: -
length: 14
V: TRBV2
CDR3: CASRETEQQETQYF
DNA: TGTGCCAGCAGGGAGACAGAACAACAAGAGACCCAGTACTTC

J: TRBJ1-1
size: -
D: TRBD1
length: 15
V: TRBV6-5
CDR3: CASSPSPTGVTEAFF
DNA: TGTGCCAGCAGTCCGAGCCCGACAGGGGTAACTGAAGCTTTCTTT

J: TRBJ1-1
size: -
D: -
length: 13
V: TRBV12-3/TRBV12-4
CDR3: CASSKTQVSEAFF
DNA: TGTGCCAGCAGCAAAACACAAGTTTCTGAAGCTTTCTTT

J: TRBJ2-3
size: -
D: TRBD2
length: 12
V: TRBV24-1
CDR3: CAPGRVRGTQYF
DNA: TGTGCCCCCGGGAGGGTCCGGGGTACGCAGTATTTT

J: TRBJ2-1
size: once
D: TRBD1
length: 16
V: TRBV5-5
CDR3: CASSPRDRSSYNEQFF
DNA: TGTGCCAGCAGCCCCCGGGACAGGAGCTCCTACAATGAGCAGTTCTTC

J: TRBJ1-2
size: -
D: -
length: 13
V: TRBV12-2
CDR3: CASRPFRGYGYTF
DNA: TGTGCAAGTCGTCCATTTCGCGGCTATGGCTACACCTTC

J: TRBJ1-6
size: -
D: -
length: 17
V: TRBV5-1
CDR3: CASSFSLVPPGDSPLHF
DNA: TGCGCCAGCAGCTTTTCGCTGGTACCCCCAGGCGATTCACCCCTCCACTTT

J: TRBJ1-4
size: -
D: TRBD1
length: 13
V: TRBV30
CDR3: CASKQGDNEKLFF
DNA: TGTGCCTCAAAACAGGGGGATAATGAAAAACTGTTTTTT

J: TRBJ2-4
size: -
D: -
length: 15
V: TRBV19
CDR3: CASSIARLAKNIQYF
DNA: TGTGCCAGTAGTATAGCCAGACTTGCCAAAAACATTCAGTACTTC

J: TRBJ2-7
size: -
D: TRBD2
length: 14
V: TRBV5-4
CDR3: CASSTGTTPYEQYF
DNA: TGTGCCAGCAGCACCGGGACTACCCCCTACGAGCAGTACTTC

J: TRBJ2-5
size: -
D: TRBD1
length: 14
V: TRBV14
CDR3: CASSPGGSRETQYF
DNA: TGTGCCAGCAGCCCAGGGGGCTCGAGAGAGACCCAGTACTTC

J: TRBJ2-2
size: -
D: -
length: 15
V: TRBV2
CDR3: CATTGDGGSPGELFF
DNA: TGTGCCACCACGGGTGACGGCGGGTCCCCCGGGGAGCTGTTTTTT

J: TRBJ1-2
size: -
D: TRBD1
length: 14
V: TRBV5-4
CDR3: CASSRDSNNYGYTF
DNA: TGTGCCAGCAGCCGGGACAGTAATAACTATGGCTACACCTTC

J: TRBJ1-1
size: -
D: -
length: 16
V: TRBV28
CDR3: CASSPYGGERSTEAFF
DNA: TGTGCCAGCAGTCCCTACGGAGGGGAGCGGAGCACTGAAGCTTTCTTT

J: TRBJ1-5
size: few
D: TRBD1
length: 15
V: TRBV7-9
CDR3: CASSSEGAGNQPQHF
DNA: TGTGCCAGCAGCTCAGAGGGGGCAGGGAATCAGCCCCAGCATTTT

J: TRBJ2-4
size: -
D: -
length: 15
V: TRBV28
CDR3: CASRYDGRGEYIQYF
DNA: TGTGCCAGCAGATATGACGGCAGGGGCGAATACATTCAGTACTTC

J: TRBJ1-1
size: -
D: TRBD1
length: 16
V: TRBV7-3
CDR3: CASSFRTGPAVTEAFF
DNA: TGTGCCAGCAGCTTCCGGACAGGGCCGGCGGTAACTGAAGCTTTCTTT

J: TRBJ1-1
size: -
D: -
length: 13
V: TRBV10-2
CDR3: CASSRTTGAEAFF
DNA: TGCGCCAGCTCCCGAACTACCGGGGCTGAAGCTTTCTTT

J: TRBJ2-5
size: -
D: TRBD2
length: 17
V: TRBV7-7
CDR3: CASASGTSGRGSETQYF
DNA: TGTGCTAGCGCCTCCGGGACTAGCGGGAGGGGGTCGGAGACCCAGTACTTC

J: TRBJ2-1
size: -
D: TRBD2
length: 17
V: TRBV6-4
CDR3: CASITPGTSGKLNEQFF
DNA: TGTGCCAGCATTACACCCGGGACTAGCGGGAAACTGAATGAGCAGTTCTTC

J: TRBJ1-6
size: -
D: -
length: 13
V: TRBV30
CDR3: CAWSGGGNSPLHF
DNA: TGTGCCTGGAGTGGGGGCGGAAATTCACCCCTCCACTTT

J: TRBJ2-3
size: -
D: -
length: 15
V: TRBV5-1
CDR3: CASSGQSSSTDTQYF
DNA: TGCGCCAGCAGCGGACAGTCCTCTAGCACAGATACGCAGTATTTT

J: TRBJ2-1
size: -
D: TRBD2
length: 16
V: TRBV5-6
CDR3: CASSFIPAGVGNEQFF
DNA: TGTGCCAGCAGCTTCATTCCAGCGGGGGTGGGCAATGAGCAGTTCTTC

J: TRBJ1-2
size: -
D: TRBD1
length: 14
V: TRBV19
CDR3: CASSGTGGFYGYTF
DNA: TGTGCCAGTTCCGGGACAGGGGGCTTCTATGGCTACACCTTC

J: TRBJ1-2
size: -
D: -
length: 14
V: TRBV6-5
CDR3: CASRTLTANYGYTF
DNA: TGTGCCAGCCGAACTCTTACAGCTAACTATGGCTACACCTTC

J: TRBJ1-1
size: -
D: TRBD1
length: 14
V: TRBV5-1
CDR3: CASSLDSRQGEAFF
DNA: TGCGCCAGCAGCTTGGATTCAAGACAGGGTGAAGCTTTCTTT

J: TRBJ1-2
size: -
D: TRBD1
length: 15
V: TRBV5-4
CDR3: CASSLSGGGNYGYTF
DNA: TGTGCCAGCAGCTTGTCAGGGGGCGGGAACTATGGCTACACCTTC

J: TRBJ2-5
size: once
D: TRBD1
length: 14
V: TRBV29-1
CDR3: CSVEGDREGETQYF
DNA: TGCAGCGTTGAAGGCGACAGGGAAGGGGAGACCCAGTACTTC

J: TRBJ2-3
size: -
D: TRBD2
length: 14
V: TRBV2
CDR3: CASRIAGGPDTQYF
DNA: TGTGCCAGCAGGATAGCGGGAGGACCAGATACGCAGTATTTT

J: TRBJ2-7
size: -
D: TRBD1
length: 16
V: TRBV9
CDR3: CASSVDVLAGQGVQYF
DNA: TGTGCCAGCAGCGTAGACGTCCTTGCGGGACAGGGGGTCCAGTACTTC

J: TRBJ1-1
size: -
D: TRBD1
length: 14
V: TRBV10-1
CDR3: CASSEGGSDTEAFF
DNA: TGCGCCAGCAGTGAAGGGGGCTCGGACACTGAAGCTTTCTTT

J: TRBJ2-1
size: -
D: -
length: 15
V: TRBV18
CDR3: CASSPLFTPGNEQFF
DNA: TGTGCCAGCTCACCACTTTTCACTCCGGGGAATGAGCAGTTCTTC

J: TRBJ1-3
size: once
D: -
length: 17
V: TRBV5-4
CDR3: CASSSVQGHLSGNTIYF
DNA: TGTGCCAGCAGCTCAGTACAGGGACACCTCTCTGGAAACACCATATATTTT

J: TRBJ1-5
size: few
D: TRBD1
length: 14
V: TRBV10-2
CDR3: CASSESGGHQPQHF
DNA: TGCGCCAGCAGTGAATCAGGGGGCCATCAGCCCCAGCATTTT

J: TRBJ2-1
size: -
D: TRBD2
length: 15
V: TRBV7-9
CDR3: CASSLQTGGDNEQFF
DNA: TGTGCCAGCAGCTTACAAACGGGAGGGGACAATGAGCAGTTCTTC

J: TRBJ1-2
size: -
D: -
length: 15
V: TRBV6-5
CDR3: CASSNQGGAAYGYTF
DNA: TGTGCCAGCAGTAATCAGGGAGGGGCGGCCTATGGCTACACCTTC

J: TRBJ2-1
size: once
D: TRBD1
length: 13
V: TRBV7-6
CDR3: CASGTALYNEQFF
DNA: TGTGCCAGTGGGACAGCGCTCTACAATGAGCAGTTCTTC

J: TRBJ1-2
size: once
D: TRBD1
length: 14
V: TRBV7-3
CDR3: CASSLSGGSDGYTF
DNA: TGTGCCAGCAGCTTGTCAGGGGGGTCGGATGGCTACACCTTC

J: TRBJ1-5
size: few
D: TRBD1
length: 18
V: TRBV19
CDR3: CASSIDGQGARFWQPQHF
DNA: TGTGCCAGTAGTATAGATGGACAGGGGGCTCGATTCTGGCAGCCCCAGCATTTT

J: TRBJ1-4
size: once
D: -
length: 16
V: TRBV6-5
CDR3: CASSYDTERVNEKLFF
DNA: TGTGCCAGCAGTTACGACACGGAGAGGGTTAATGAAAAACTGTTTTTT

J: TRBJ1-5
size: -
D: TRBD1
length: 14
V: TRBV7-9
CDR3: CASSPTGLGQPQHF
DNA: TGTGCCAGCAGCCCGACAGGGTTAGGTCAGCCCCAGCATTTT

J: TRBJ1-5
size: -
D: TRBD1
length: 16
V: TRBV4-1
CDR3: CASSQDRGTGFQPQHF
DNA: TGCGCCAGCAGCCAAGATCGCGGGACAGGGTTTCAGCCCCAGCATTTT

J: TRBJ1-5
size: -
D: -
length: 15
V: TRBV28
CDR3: CASSFLEPLNQPQHF
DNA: TGTGCCAGCAGTTTTTTGGAGCCACTAAATCAGCCCCAGCATTTT

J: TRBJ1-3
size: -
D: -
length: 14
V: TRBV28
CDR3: CASSPGVSGNTIYF
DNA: TGTGCCAGCAGCCCAGGGGTATCTGGAAACACCATATATTTT